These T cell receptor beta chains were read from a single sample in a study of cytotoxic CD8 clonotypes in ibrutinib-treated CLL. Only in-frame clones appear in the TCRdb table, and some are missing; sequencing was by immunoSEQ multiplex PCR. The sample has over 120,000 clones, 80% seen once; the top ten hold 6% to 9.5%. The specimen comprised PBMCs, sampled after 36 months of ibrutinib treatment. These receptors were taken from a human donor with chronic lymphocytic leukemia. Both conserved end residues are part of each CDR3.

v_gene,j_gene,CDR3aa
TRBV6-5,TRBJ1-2,CASSSQGVEDYGYTF
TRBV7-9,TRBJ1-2,CASSLEANSHGYTF
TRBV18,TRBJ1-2,CASQTGGGYGYTF
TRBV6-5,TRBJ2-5,CASSYSGETQYF
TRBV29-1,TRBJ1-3,CSGTRGHGNTIYF
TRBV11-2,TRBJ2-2,CASSLGTGELFF
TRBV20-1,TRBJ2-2,CSAGGTGELFF
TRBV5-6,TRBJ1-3,CASSLVGIGANTIYF
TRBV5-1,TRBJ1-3,CASSPMGGFGNTIYF
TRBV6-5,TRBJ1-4,CASTRQWDSEKLFF
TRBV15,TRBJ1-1,CATSRVGQNTEAFF
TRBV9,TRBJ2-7,CASSPLQGALLYEQYF
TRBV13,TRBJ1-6,CASSQWTGPNSPLHF
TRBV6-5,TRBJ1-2,CASRNRGQINYGYTF
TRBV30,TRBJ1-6,CAWSVNLGAVSPLHF
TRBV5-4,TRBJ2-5,CASSWTSQETQYF
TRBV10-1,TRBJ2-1,CASSWGTGAYNEQFF
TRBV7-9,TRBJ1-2,CASSLGESYGYTF
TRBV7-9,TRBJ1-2,CASSPTPTWGYTF
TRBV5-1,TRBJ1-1,CASSLVGTGHEAFF
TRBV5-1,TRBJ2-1,CASSGTGGAESYNEQFF
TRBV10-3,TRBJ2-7,CAITSTPSGSGEQYF
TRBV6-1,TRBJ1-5,CASSEAPGGRGNQPQHF
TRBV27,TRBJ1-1,CASSFSTYTEAFF
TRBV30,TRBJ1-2,CAGGTEGIRYYGYTF
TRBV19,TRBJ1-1,CASSGGQGFTEAFF
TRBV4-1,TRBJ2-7,CASSQASGGPYEQYF
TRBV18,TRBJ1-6,CASSRESNSPLHF
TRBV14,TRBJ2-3,CASSQVRRLAGVRDTQYF
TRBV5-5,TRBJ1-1,CASSIGGGLMNTEAFF
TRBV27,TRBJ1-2,CASSSTGDYGYTF
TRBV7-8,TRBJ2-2,CASTSHLAGGEVGELFF
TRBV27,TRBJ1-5,CASSSTGMVQPQHF